This T cell receptor (beta chain) originates from a study of long-term antiretroviral therapy in people with HIV (dated by TCRdb to between 2020 and 2023). With respect to the entire study: The earliest samples were collected about a decade before the 2015 WHO recommendation for immediate ART, when ART was typically delayed until CD4 counts fell. Whether ART initiation and durable HIV suppression were associated with changes in peripheral blood TRB repertoire composition and diversity was tested in a retrospective serial study. A total of around 190 cryopreserved PBMC samples came from approximately 30 adults with confirmed HIV infection and were collected serially over a mean of roughly six years (range 1-12). Among the 30 or so participants with HIV, ten to twelve were female. No cross-contamination during QIAcube processing was seen in test extractions of a monoclonal T-cell line run alongside 25 to 35 polyclonal samples.

What the study reported, not specific to this receptor: The repertoire was dominated across all time points by expanded TRB clones identified before ART initiation, although this dominance was seen to fluctuate and to decrease in many PLHIV after ART. The samples were dated from about 2003 to 2018, and the ART regimens that were used may be less effective than current ART regimens. Since PBMC availability was limited, sequencing covered only the TCR beta chain, with no alpha chain pairing. Compared with controls, HIV repertoires had narrower CDR3 length ranges, and the network structure pointed to an antigen-experienced repertoire that shifted only slightly toward naive after ART. Starting ART was linked to a significant rise in TRB diversity, yet even after long-term ART the diversity remained significantly lower than in transplant donor controls. Because cell numbers in pre-ART samples were limited, unsorted PBMC were profiled instead of sorted CD4+ and CD8+ T cells. Inferences about post-ART repertoire changes are limited because no data were available on ART adherence, viral resistance or therapy changes.

Inclusion was restricted to participants for whom at least one PBMC sample before ART initiation and at least two post-ART samples were available. Every participant with HIV received treatment in the United States of America. Before DNA extraction, cryopreserved samples containing roughly 1-10 million PBMC were thawed and washed. At the time of the earliest PBMC sample, participants with HIV were aged between roughly 23 and 60 years. Per participant, PBMC samples came from 1-4 timepoints prior to ART initiation and 2-8 timepoints following ART initiation, for a median of 7 samples. Serial HIV viral load, CD4+ T-cell count, ART history and demographic data were obtained for every participant. Using a Qiagen kit on a QIAcube, genomic DNA was extracted from unsorted PBMC, with samples processed in batches of 12. The V end gives up 3 bases and the J end 14 bases, leaving 8 bases in the junction not matched to a gene. The germline V gene encodes CDR1 SGHRS and CDR2 YFSETQ. The CDR3, cysteine through phenylalanine, is 14 amino acids long. The only DNA kept is the CDR3, 42 bases in frame from the first base.

The immunoSEQ hsTCRB v3.0 assay was used at survey level resolution to sequence the TRB variable region. TRB sequencing targeted a depth of roughly 35,000-55,000 T-cell genomes per sample. TRB libraries were pooled and sequenced on an Illumina MiSeq using a v3 150-cycle kit. The original pipeline was this. Repertoire analysis ran in R within a reproducible Nextflow workflow covering QC, data transformation and analysis. LymphoSeq2, an R package for AIRR-Seq data exploration, was used to implement custom analyses. After excluding a handful of samples that yielded fewer than 5000 total TRB sequences, fewer than 200 HIV repertoires remained for analysis. Among the roughly 200 retained HIV repertoires, 59 were collected before ART initiation and about 130 were collected after ART initiation. Repertoires were downsampled to 5000 TRB nucleotide sequences, and summary statistics were averaged over 100 downsampling iterations. The analysis kept only TRB sequences whose CDR3 regions were at least seven amino acids long. Two measures captured diversity: a Shannon entropy-derived clonality score and the Gini coefficient. In the repertoire networks, any two of the top 5000 CDR3 amino acid sequences were connected whenever the two sequences differed by an edit distance of one. For TRB CDR3 amino acid sequences, antigen specificity groups and MHC restriction were predicted with GLIPH2. To flag known CMV, EBV, HIV or tissue antigen associations, CDR3 amino acid sequences were matched against VDJdb and McPAS-TCR. Pre-ART, post-ART and control groups were compared with Wilcoxon signed-rank tests and Holm-Bonferroni correction. What TCRdb holds here is the immuneACCESS table cut down to in-frame rearrangements. Part of the clones is not present; checked against another copy, under half of the missing clones reflect an unresolved V gene, and the others are unexplained. For V, J and clone size, that table is used; D and trimming come from the DNA. Present in this sample are about 22,000 clones, 85% of which were seen just once. The top ten hold 12% of the sample.

This clone showed up just once. The clone's antigen remains unknown. Base qualities are not at hand, and no much larger clone is one base apart. Recombination connected TRBV5-1 to TRBJ2-1; 13 middle bases align to TRBD2. The source of this sequence is a man aged 40-49 years with HIV. This material consisted of unsorted PBMCs, taken 1.6 years after starting antiretroviral therapy. The DNA reads as follows: TGCGCCAGCAGCTCCGGACTAGCGGGGGAACGGAAGTTCTTC. Protein translation: CASSSGLAGERKFF.